This is a list of T cell receptor beta chains from one sample in a study of T cell repertoires in cytomegalovirus infection. TCRdb re-called the reads through MiXCR, storing one row per CDR3 protein. The sample has 150,000 to 200,000 distinct CDR3 sequences, roughly 9% seen once; the top ten hold about 4.2%. Source material: PBMCs. The receptors here all came from a human donor in good health (CMV status not recorded). Some clones in this sample may be carry-over from other donors' samples. CDR3s include the opening cysteine and the closing phenylalanine or tryptophan. Fields, in order: J gene, V gene, clone size, D gene, CDR3 DNA, CDR3 protein. A D gene is named only where the DNA matches it firmly. Only part of the rows carry a size: once, few, many, or a class if the clone is expanded.

>TRBJ1-5|TRBV7-2|many|-
TGTGCCAGCAGCCAACGGGGGAGTCAGCCCCAGCATTTT
CASSQRGSQPQHF
>TRBJ2-7|TRBV7-9|-|TRBD2
TGTGCCAGCAGCTTAGGCGCTAGCGGAACCTACGAGCAGTACTTC
CASSLGASGTYEQYF
>TRBJ1-5|TRBV15|many|-
TGTGCCACCAGCAGAGATGGGGGGTATCTGCAACCCCAGCATTTT
CATSRDGGYLQPQHF
>TRBJ2-5|TRBV19|many|TRBD1
TGTGCCAGTAGGACACCGGGACAGGGGGCGGAAGAGACCCAGTACTTC
CASRTPGQGAEETQYF
>TRBJ2-7|TRBV20-1|once|TRBD2
TGCAGTGCTGACCAAATAGCGGGACGGTGGGACGAGCAGTACTTC
CSADQIAGRWDEQYF
>TRBJ2-7|TRBV27|many|TRBD1
TGTGCCAGCAGTTTATCGTCGTACGGGACAGGACCCTTCTACGAGCAGTACTTC
CASSLSSYGTGPFYEQYF
>TRBJ2-7|TRBV7-9|few|TRBD1
TGTGCCAGCAGCATCAACGGACAGGGCTACGAGCAGTACTTC
CASSINGQGYEQYF
>TRBJ2-3|TRBV4-3|few|TRBD2
TGCGCCAGCAGCCAAGATCCCCTAGCGGGGGGTAGCACAGATACGCAGTATTTT
CASSQDPLAGGSTDTQYF
>TRBJ2-7|TRBV7-9|many|-
TGTGCCAGCAGCCCGCGGGACACACCAAGCTCCTACGAGCAGTACTTC
CASSPRDTPSSYEQYF
>TRBJ2-1|TRBV20-1|few|-
TGCAGTGCTAGAGAGGCCTCCTACAATGAGCAGTTCTTC
CSAREASYNEQFF
>TRBJ2-3|TRBV5-1|many|-
TGCGCCAGCAGCTTGACAGGGGAGGGCTTGCCGCAGTATTTT
CASSLTGEGLPQYF
>TRBJ2-7|TRBV5-5|-|-
TGTGCCAGCAGCGGATCGGATTACGAGCAGTACTTC
CASSGSDYEQYF
>TRBJ2-1|TRBV18|many|TRBD2
TGTGCCAGCTCACCACAGCTAGCGGGAAGCAATGAGCAGTTCTTC
CASSPQLAGSNEQFF
>TRBJ2-3|TRBV7-2|many|TRBD2
TGTGCCAGCAGCTTAACTAGCGGGCTGATCGCAGATACGCAGTATTTT
CASSLTSGLIADTQYF
>TRBJ1-1|TRBV12-3/TRBV12-4|many|-
TGTGCCAGCAGTTCGCGTGGGTTAGGGTCCGGAGCTTTCTTT
CASSSRGLGSGAFF
>TRBJ2-5|TRBV11-2|many|TRBD2
TGTGCCAGCAGCTTAGGAGGGAGGGGCTGGGAGACCCAGTACTTC
CASSLGGRGWETQYF
>TRBJ1-2|TRBV7-2|many|TRBD1
TGTGCCAGCAGTAAAGGGGGGACAGGGAAGCGGAATGGCTACACCTTC
CASSKGGTGKRNGYTF
>TRBJ2-7|TRBV7-8|many|TRBD2
TGTGCCAGCAGCTTGGTAGCGGGATACTCCTACGAGCAGTACTTC
CASSLVAGYSYEQYF
>TRBJ2-3|TRBV24-1|many|TRBD2
TGTGCCACCAGTGGTCAAGGTCGGGGGGCAGATACGCAGTATTTT
CATSGQGRGADTQYF
>TRBJ1-2|TRBV7-8|many|TRBD1
TGTGCCAGCAGCTTGGACAGGGTCGGAGGAGGCTACACCTTC
CASSLDRVGGGYTF
>TRBJ2-4|TRBV28|few|TRBD2
TGTGCCAGCAGTTTAGTTTTTCGCGGGGGAGCCAAAAACATTCAGTACTTC
CASSLVFRGGAKNIQYF
>TRBJ2-1|TRBV5-4|-|TRBD2
TGTGCCAGCACCCCAATGGGACTAGCGGTTGACAATGAGCAGTTCTTC
CASTPMGLAVDNEQFF
>TRBJ2-1|TRBV6-2/TRBV6-3|-|TRBD2
TGTGCCAGCTCCCGGGGGGGGGGACGACTAATCAATGAGCAGTTCTTC
CASSRGGGRLINEQFF
>TRBJ1-5|TRBV28|few|-
TGTGCCAGCAGTTTCCCCATTCAGCCCCAGCATTTT
CASSFPIQPQHF
>TRBJ1-1|TRBV6-2/TRBV6-3|many|-
TGTGCCACCGCACCGGGGGCAGGGACTGAAGCTTTCTTT
CATAPGAGTEAFF
>TRBJ2-1|TRBV7-2|many|TRBD2
TGTGCCAGCAGAGCTCCGGGACTAGCGGGAGGGCCCAATGAGCAGTTCTTC
CASRAPGLAGGPNEQFF
>TRBJ1-6|TRBV11-2|many|-
TGTGCCAGCAGCTTAGTACAGGGAAATTCACCCCTCCACTTT
CASSLVQGNSPLHF
>TRBJ2-3|TRBV5-1|many|-
TGCGCCTCTTTAGCAGGCTCCGGCACAGATACGCAGTATTTT
CASLAGSGTDTQYF
>TRBJ1-1|TRBV6-2/TRBV6-3|many|-
TGTGCCAGCAGTTACTCGACGGGGTTCGGTACTGAAGCTTTCTTT
CASSYSTGFGTEAFF
>TRBJ2-3|TRBV5-1|many|-
TGCGCCAGCAGCTTGGCCGGGACCCAATCGGAGCAAACGCAGTATTTT
CASSLAGTQSEQTQYF
>TRBJ2-5|TRBV4-1|many|-
TGCGCCAGCAGCCAAGCCAGGAGAGAGACCCAGTACTTC
CASSQARRETQYF
>TRBJ2-3|TRBV28|-|TRBD2
TGTGCCCGCAGTATTCGGGGGGGGTGGGCAGATACGCAGTATTTT
CARSIRGGWADTQYF
>TRBJ1-2|TRBV28|-|TRBD1
TGTGCCAGCAGTTTCCCTACAGGGGAGGGCTATGGCTACACCTTC
CASSFPTGEGYGYTF
>TRBJ1-2|TRBV7-6|many|TRBD1
TGTGCCAGCAGCCCCTGGACAGGGGAAGACTATGGCTACACCTTC
CASSPWTGEDYGYTF
>TRBJ2-1|TRBV29-1|-|TRBD2
TGCAGCGCAGGAGTCGGGGGGTATGAGCAGTTCTTC
CSAGVGGYEQFF
>TRBJ1-5|TRBV6-5|few|-
TGTGCCAGCAGTTACGCGGGGGGAAGTCAGCCCCAGCATTTT
CASSYAGGSQPQHF
>TRBJ1-1|TRBV28|many|-
TGTGCCAGCAGCCCCCCCCGATTGAACACTGAAGCTTTCTTT
CASSPPRLNTEAFF